These T cell receptor beta chains were read from a single sample in a study of blood T cell repertoires in COVID-19. Assay: immunoSEQ multiplex PCR; the TCRdb copy retains only in-frame clones and omits some. The sample carries 40,000 to 60,000 clones, over 80% recorded once. Sample: peripheral blood. These receptors were collected from a woman over 75 with COVID-19, enrolled during active disease. Both conserved end residues are part of each CDR3. The order of the fields is J gene, clone size, V gene, CDR3 protein. Size tells how often a clone was seen (once, few, many) or the class of an expanded clone, and some rows leave it out.

>TRBJ1-1|NA|TRBV2
CASMGPAMNTEAFF
>TRBJ2-7|medium-sized|TRBV9
CASSLRQVKYYEQYF
>TRBJ2-7|NA|TRBV7-2
CASMPTGGVYEQYF
>TRBJ1-2|NA|TRBV27
CASSKMDRPNYGYTF
>TRBJ2-1|NA|TRBV28
CASSLGGGSYNEQFF
>TRBJ1-1|NA|TRBV7-3
CASSSSAGLTEAFF
>TRBJ2-2|NA|TRBV5-1
CASSLGQGGAGELFF
>TRBJ2-2|NA|TRBV6-5
CASSSRTGELFF
>TRBJ2-3|NA|TRBV7-6
CASSLVGLAGGATDTQYF
>TRBJ1-4|once|TRBV18
CASSPGQGTNEKLFF
>TRBJ1-3|NA|TRBV7-9
CASSATVAISGNTIYF
>TRBJ2-7|NA|TRBV6-5
CASRGRDRVFEQYF
>TRBJ2-5|NA|TRBV18
CASSQGQKETQYF
>TRBJ2-7|NA|TRBV27
CASSLGKGTSGSYEQYF
>TRBJ2-1|NA|TRBV12-5
CASGPRELINEQFF
>TRBJ2-3|NA|TRBV28
CASTTGRTSLHTQYF
>TRBJ1-5|NA|TRBV5-4
CASSLWGDSNQPQHF
>TRBJ1-5|NA|TRBV12-3/TRBV12-4
CASRGRGQPQHF
>TRBJ2-1|NA|TRBV5-1
CASSLNTGPGVNEQFF
>TRBJ1-1|NA|TRBV14
CASSQAGMNTEAFF
>TRBJ1-2|NA|TRBV16
CASSPYAGQGHGYTF
>TRBJ1-2|NA|TRBV20-1
CSASGGGGYYGYTF
>TRBJ1-3|NA|TRBV28
CASSLFTTGTGNTIYF
>TRBJ1-5|NA|TRBV28
CASSRFQGALAQHF
>TRBJ2-3|NA|TRBV27
CASSYFITGGTDTQYF
>TRBJ1-1|NA|TRBV19
CASSIVGANTEAFF
>TRBJ2-3|NA|TRBV6-5
CASSYGQGARDTQYF
>TRBJ2-7|NA|TRBV2
CASSWTSVTSYEQYF
>TRBJ1-2|NA|TRBV27
CASSYQGGLSYGYTF
>TRBJ2-5|NA|TRBV5-6
CASSLVGSGRGGETQYF
>TRBJ1-1|NA|TRBV12-3/TRBV12-4
CASSLQGRTEAFF
>TRBJ2-3|NA|TRBV9
CASSAGITGDTQYF
>TRBJ2-1|NA|TRBV20-1
CSERGYNEQFF
>TRBJ1-6|NA|TRBV11-2
CASSLGGFGSPLHF
>TRBJ1-1|NA|TRBV10-2
CASSDGFRGMNTEAFF
>TRBJ1-5|NA|TRBV7-9
CASSLSGQGGQPQHF
>TRBJ2-7|NA|TRBV10-2
CASNSERRGLDSYEQYF
>TRBJ2-7|once|TRBV5-6
CASSQPDSYSYEQYF
>TRBJ2-7|NA|TRBV9
CASGDYEQYF
>TRBJ2-7|once|TRBV7-2
CASSTYRQATYEQYF
>TRBJ1-4|NA|TRBV18
CASSPTDEKLFF
>TRBJ1-2|NA|TRBV6-5
CASDRAGAESYTF
>TRBJ1-4|NA|TRBV11-2
CASSLPRQPNLATNEKLFF
>TRBJ2-3|NA|TRBV7-3
CASSSGLARTDTQYF
>TRBJ2-1|NA|TRBV10-1
CASSGTIAGSYNEQFF
>TRBJ2-2|few|TRBV11-3
CASSPPGHHTGELFF
>TRBJ2-2|NA|TRBV29-1
CSGKKGESFTGELFF
>TRBJ1-1|large|TRBV9
CASSVEGTGEEAFF
>TRBJ1-6|NA|TRBV25-1
CASSDARGAGSPLHF
>TRBJ1-5|NA|TRBV10-3
CAISEDKLSNQPQHF
>TRBJ1-2|NA|TRBV11-2
CASSLNLMRGRSGYTF